The present TCR beta chain was sequenced within a study (dated by TCRdb to about 2015). Describing the broader study: The study examined whether tumor-infiltrating Tregs in breast cancer are drawn from blood Tregs or arise in situ by conversion from other CD4+ T cell subsets. The paper as a whole reports these results and caveats: The TCR alpha and beta sequences of tumor-infiltrating Tregs showed the greatest overlap with tumor naive CD4+ T cells, followed by blood naive CD4+ T cells. The TCR gene usage of tumor memory CD4+ T cells clustered together with blood and lymph node memory CD4+ cells and with lymph node naive CD4+ cells. Validation in the larger cohort was restricted to a single TCR beta V-J rearrangement rather than whole repertoires.

This clonotype has more than one count but fewer than ten. Its specific antigen is unknown. Per-base quality was not reported, and no clone a single base away is much larger than it. From the cysteine through the phenylalanine, the CDR3 covers 15 amino acids. Only the CDR3 DNA is retained, 45 bases long and in frame from the first base. Looking up the germline V gene (reference sequence) yields CDR1 GTSNPN and CDR2 SVGIG. V is cut by 0 bases and J by 5 bases, and the space between the germline ends is 16 bases. Amplification of full-length TCR variable regions was done by 5' RACE PCR using constant-region reverse primers, and this step was followed by semi-nested PCR with Nested Universal Primer A. The ReliaPrep RNA Cell Miniprep System was used to extract total RNA, which was then reverse transcribed into 5'RACE-ready cDNA with the SMARTer RACE 5'/3' Kit. Multiplex adaptors were used to barcode full-length TCR alpha and beta libraries, and the barcoded libraries were sequenced on an Illumina MiSeq. The original methods were these. For each of nine subset-tissue groups, sequencing data from the five patients were combined, and the groups were compared by unsupervised clustering of TCR gene usage. The Morisita-Horn index, with shared sequences weighted by their contribution to each repertoire, was used to calculate repertoire similarity. In-frame beta chains were kept once TCRdb had trimmed the public reads at Q25 with fastp and called clones with MiXCR. For every CDR3 protein sequence, its rows merge into one entry that carries the most common genes and DNA. TCRdb, not the original authors, processed these V and J calls. The sample table holds 50,000 to 70,000 distinct CDR3 sequences, of which about a fifth were seen once. Together, the top ten hold 3.2% of the sample.

Tregs were isolated as CD4+CD25+CD127-/low cells. Tregs, naive and memory CD4+ T cells from tumor, blood and ipsilateral draining lymph nodes of a handful of breast cancer patients underwent full-length TCR alpha and beta sequencing. Tumor tissue and lymph nodes obtained by ipsilateral axillary dissection were perfused with PBS, cut into small pieces and digested using collagenase I and hyaluronidase. FACS confirmed that the sorted cell populations were more than 90% pure. This chain joins TRBV30 to TRBJ1-2; 6 matching bases give a weak D call of TRBD1. The clonotype originates from a female donor with breast cancer. Sequencing used tumor-infiltrating Tregs sorted from the breast tumor. The DNA reads TGTGCCTGGAGTGTACAGGGTTTCGGAAGTTATGGCTACACCTTC. Its translation reads: CAWSVQGFGSYGYTF.